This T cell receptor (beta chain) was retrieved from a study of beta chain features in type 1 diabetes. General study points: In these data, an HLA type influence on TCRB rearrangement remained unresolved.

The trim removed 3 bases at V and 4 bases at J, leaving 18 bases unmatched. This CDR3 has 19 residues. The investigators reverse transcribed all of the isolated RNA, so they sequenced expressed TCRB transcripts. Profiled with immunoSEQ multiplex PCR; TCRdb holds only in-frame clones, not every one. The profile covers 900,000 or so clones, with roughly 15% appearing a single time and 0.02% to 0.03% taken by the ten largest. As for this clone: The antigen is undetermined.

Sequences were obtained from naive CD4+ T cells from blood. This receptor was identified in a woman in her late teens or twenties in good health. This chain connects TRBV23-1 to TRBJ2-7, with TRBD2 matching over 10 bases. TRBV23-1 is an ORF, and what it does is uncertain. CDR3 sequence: CASSHYLAGVPVGRYEQYF. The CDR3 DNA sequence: TGCGCCAGCAGTCATTATCTAGCGGGAGTGCCCGTTGGCCGATACGAGCAGTACTTC.